The 24 T cell receptor beta chains presented below share a single source sample, sequenced in a study of tumor-infiltrating lymphocytes in primary liver carcinoma. TCR beta cDNA was reverse-transcribed from roughly 520 ng of total RNA. The reaction used a constant-region primer and ProtoScript II reverse transcriptase. It was through three nested multiplex PCR rounds of slightly modified ARM-PCR that TCR beta libraries arose. The study ran its first two PCR rounds for roughly 11 cycles each, using TRBV1-TRBV30 forward primers and a C-beta reverse primer. TCRdb re-analysed the multiplex PCR reads in MiXCR, keeping a single row per CDR3 protein. The sample records approximately 300,000 distinct CDR3 sequences, about 60% being singletons. Unsorted whole blood yielded blood RNA, and germline DNA was extracted as well. Sequencing input: peripheral blood. The receptors stem from a man in his forties or fifties with primary liver carcinoma and hepatitis B virus infection.

In regard to this clonotype: A much larger clone lies a single base off, so this may be a read error. This chain links TRBV6-1 with TRBJ1-6; D call uncertain. The CDR3 runs to 14 residues. Germline values: CDR1 MNHNS, CDR2 SASEGT. CDR3 protein: CASNYWQANLPLHF. The CDR3 nucleotides are TGTGCCAGCAATTACTGGCAGGCAAATTTACCCCTCCACTTT.

The V call is TRBV5-1, the J call TRBJ2-1; TRBD2 agrees at 10 bases. The germline gives CDR1 SGHRS, CDR2 YFSETQ. With V trimmed by 0 bases and J by 8 bases, 5 bases remained unmatched. The CDR3 length is 15 residues. The CDR3 protein is CASSLEASGSYEQFF. CDR3 coding DNA: TGCGCCAGCAGCTTGGAGGCTAGCGGGAGCTATGAGCAGTTCTTC. Full variable domain (remainder filled in from reference TRBV5-1 and TRBJ2-1): KAGVTQTPRYLIKTRGQQVTLSCSPISGHRSVSWYQQTPGQGLQFLFEYFSETQRNKGNFPGRFSGRQFSNSRSEMNVSTLELGDSALYLCASSLEASGSYEQFFGPGTRLTVL.

On this clonotype: Germline and junction disagree at one end, which may indicate a read error. The rearrangement uses TRBV13 and TRBJ2-3, with 7 bases identical to TRBD2. Germline lookup yields CDR1 PRHDT and CDR2 FYEKMQ (reference sequence). The CDR3 loop spans 17 amino acids. CDR3 region: CVSSLEHRGGSTDMQYF. DNA of the CDR3: TGTGTCAGCAGCTTAGAACATCGCGGGGGAAGCACAGATATGCAGTATTTT.

This clonotype occurred many times. The CDR3 here is CASSYSTVTDTQYF. In DNA, the CDR3 is TGTGCCAGCAGTTACTCGACAGTCACGGATACGCAGTATTTT. This chain connects TRBV6-5 to TRBJ2-3; the D gene is possibly TRBD1 (5 bases). Deletions cut 0 bases from V and 6 bases from J, with 10 bases between. This CDR3 comprises 14 residues. CDR1 is MNHEY and CDR2 is SVGAGI in the germline V gene.

As for this clonotype: This may arise from a read error, as a much more abundant clone is one base away. V usage is TRBV29-1 and J usage is TRBJ2-2; 7 positions match TRBD1. Germline V CDR1 and CDR2: SQVTM, ANQGSEA. The CDR3 has 12 residues. Trimming at V came to 8 bases and at J to 5 bases, leaving 5 bases not matched to a gene. In DNA form, the CDR3 reads TGCAGCCTTCACAGGGGTACCGGGGAGCTGTTTTTT. This translates into CSLHRGTGELFF.

The rearrangement uses TRBV5-1 and TRBJ2-6; 7 nucleotides agree with TRBD1. V shed 3 bases, J shed 0 bases, and the junction held 9 bases outside the gene matches. The CDR3 contains 18 residues. Germline CDR1 and CDR2: SGHRS and YFSETQ. The DNA for the CDR3 is TGCGCCAGCAGCTCTAGGACAGGACCTGACTCTGGGGCCAACGTCCTGACTTTC. Translated: CASSSRTGPDSGANVLTF.

The chain is built from TRBV28 and TRBJ2-7; D gene ambiguous. Trimming stripped 8 bases from V and 3 bases from J, with 11 bases between. The CDR3 is 12 residues long. Germline V gene lookup returns CDR1 MDHEN and CDR2 SYDVKM. CDR3 in DNA: TGTGCCAGCCTCTCACCCCACTACGAGCAGTACTTC. It specifies CASLSPHYEQYF. Using reference TRBV28 and TRBJ2-7 for the parts outside the CDR3, the full variable domain is DVKVTQSSRYLVKRTGEKVFLECVQDMDHENMFWYRQDPGLGLRLIYFSYDVKMKEKGDIPEGYSVSREKKERFSLILESASTNQTSMYLCASLSPHYEQYFGPGTRLTVT.

Regarding this clonotype: At one of its ends the junction is not consistent with the germline gene, which may arise from a read error. This chain joins TRBV11-1 and TRBJ2-1; 11 bases are a match to TRBD2. The CDR3 is made up of 18 amino acids. Germline values: CDR1 SGHAT, CDR2 FQDESV (reference sequence). CDR3 bases: TGTGCCAGCAGCCCGACTAGCGGGATAGGAGGCTCCTACATTGAGCAGTTCTTC. As protein: CASSPTSGIGGSYIEQFF.

This clonotype was observed a single time. The chain joins TRBV5-4 to TRBJ2-3, with no clear D. CDR1 is SGHNT and CDR2 is YYREEE in the germline V gene (reference sequence). This CDR3 has 15 amino acids. V was pared by 0 bases and J by 6 bases, with 14 bases between. The CDR3 loop reads CASSLDNKVSDTQYF. The DNA for the CDR3 is TGTGCCAGCAGCTTGGACAACAAGGTTTCGGATACGCAGTATTTT.

On this clonotype itself: This may be a read error, as it is one base from a much larger clone. V gene TRBV13 combines with J gene TRBJ2-7, with TRBD2 matching 9 bases. Germline V gives CDR1 PRHDT, CDR2 FYEKMQ (reference sequence). The CDR3 contains 13 residues. The chain's CDR3 is CASSSSGNNERYF. The CDR3 nucleotides are TGTGCCAGCAGCTCTAGCGGGAATAACGAGCGGTACTTC.

On this clonotype itself: The junction does not match germline at one end; this may be a read error. The chain has TRBV4-1 and TRBJ2-3; D ambiguous. The CDR3 length is 14 residues. CDR1 is MGHRA and CDR2 is YSYEKL in the germline V gene. The CDR3 coding sequence is TGCGCCAGCAGCACCCAGACTGGCACAGATACGCAATATTTT. Translated, it gives CASSTQTGTDTQYF.

On this clonotype: This may come from a read error, since a much larger clone is one base off. This chain joins TRBV12-3 or TRBV12-4 and TRBJ1-4; D might be TRBD1 (5 bases). Trimming left V 11 bases short and J 6 bases short, with 16 bases between. This CDR3 spans 13 amino acids. The DNA of the CDR3 is TGTGCCGCCAGACAGCCGGGCGATGAAAAACTGTTTTTT. Its protein is CAARQPGDEKLFF.

Only one count was recorded for this clonotype. At one of its ends the junction is not consistent with the germline gene, which may arise from a read error. The chain couples TRBV6-1 to TRBJ1-1; D not certain. The CDR3 totals 11 residues. Looked up from germline, CDR1 is MNHNS and CDR2 is SASEGT. The CDR3 DNA sequence: TGTGTCAGCAGTGAAGTCCCGGAAGCTTTCTTT. Translated: CVSSEVPEAFF.

This clonotype was found many times. The CDR3 DNA reads as TGTGCCAGCAGCACAGGGGGCCGTGAAGCTTTCTTT. It encodes CASSTGGREAFF. This sequence joins TRBV28 and TRBJ1-1; 9 positions agree with TRBD1. This CDR3 has 12 amino acids. In germline, CDR1 is MDHEN, CDR2 SYDVKM. The junction had 3 bases not matched to a gene; V was cut back by 6 bases and J by 7 bases.

On this clonotype: The conserved final phenylalanine or tryptophan is absent from the CDR3, which likely points to a read error. The chain employs TRBV7-9 and TRBJ2-2; D call uncertain. The CDR3 loop spans 15 amino acids. V lost 5 bases and J lost 7, with 17 bases in between. Germline V lookup: CDR1 SEHNR, CDR2 FQNEAQ (reference sequence). The CDR3: CASSPRDLGIGELFL. CDR3 sequence (DNA): TGTGCCAGCAGCCCGAGAGATCTAGGCATCGGGGAGCTGTTTCTT.

This clonotype was counted once. A much larger clone lies one base from this, so it may be a read error. The chain links TRBV28 to TRBJ2-1; no firm D call. Germline V gene data show CDR1 as MDHEN and CDR2 as SYDVKM. The V end lost 7 bases, the J end lost 0 bases, and 13 bases lay between the germline ends. CDR3 length equals 15 residues. This chain's CDR3 is CASNLGRSSYNEQFF. Written as DNA, the CDR3 is TGTGCCAGCAACTTAGGTCGGAGCTCCTACAATGAGCAGTTCTTC.

Remarks on this clonotype: This may be a read error: a much more frequent sequence differs by one nucleotide. The V call is TRBV6-2 or TRBV6-3, the J call TRBJ2-3; D may be TRBD1 (6 bases). Germline CDR1 MNHEY, CDR2 SVGEGT. The length of the CDR3 is 12 residues. CDR3 coding DNA: TGTGCCAGCAGGGACAGCAGAGATACGCAGTATTTT. This codes for CASRDSRDTQYF.

Only a few counts were recorded for this clonotype. The chain carries TRBV5-1 and TRBJ2-1, with 7 bases matching TRBD2. Germline V gene lookup returns CDR1 SGHRS and CDR2 YFSETQ. The CDR3 spans 16 residues. The trim removed 2 bases at V and 1 base at J, leaving 6 bases unmatched. CDR3 loop: CASSFPSGGSYNEQFF. The CDR3 nucleotides read TGCGCCAGCAGCTTCCCTTCGGGGGGATCCTACAATGAGCAGTTCTTC.

This chain connects TRBV7-9 to TRBJ1-5, with a possible D match to TRBD1 (5 bases). Trimming pared 8 bases from V and 5 bases from J, leaving 16 bases between. Germline V gene lookup returns CDR1 SEHNR and CDR2 FQNEAQ (reference sequence). The CDR3 is 14 residues long. The CDR3 here is CASGPSGGDQPQHF. CDR3 in DNA: TGTGCCAGCGGCCCAAGCGGGGGTGATCAGCCCCAGCATTTT.

Points on this clonotype: With a much larger clone just one base away, this may be a read error. The rearrangement links TRBV12-3 or TRBV12-4 to TRBJ2-7, with D perhaps given as TRBD1 or TRBD2 (6 bases each). The CDR3 length is 13 residues. V gave up 11 bases and J gave up 2 bases, with 16 bases separating them. This chain's CDR3 is CAVGGKAPYEQYF. The CDR3 bases are TGTGCCGTGGGGGGCAAGGCCCCCTACGAGCAGTACTTC.

This clonotype was seen just once. Sequence at one end of the junction differs from germline and may be a read error. This chain joins TRBV6-1 and TRBJ1-1; D is ambiguous. The length of the CDR3 is 15 residues. CDR1 and CDR2 from the germline V gene are MNHNS and SASEGT. Here the CDR3 reads CTSSAKGRLSTEAFF. The DNA for the CDR3 is TGTACCAGCAGCGCTAAGGGCAGATTAAGCACTGAAGCTTTCTTT.

This clonotype was detected ten times or more. V usage is TRBV4-3 and J usage is TRBJ2-4; 7 bases are shared with TRBD1. Germline V gene sequence: CDR1 LGHNA, CDR2 YSLEER. This CDR3 contains 15 residues. The trim removed 5 bases at V and 9 bases at J, leaving 13 bases unmatched. In DNA form, the CDR3 reads TGCGCCAGCAGCGTTGAGATAGGGGGCCGTGGCATTCAGTACTTC. Translation: CASSVEIGGRGIQYF.

In its sample, this clonotype was seen a few times. A clone one base away is much larger, so this may be a read error. V and J are TRBV6-5 and TRBJ1-5; 9 nucleotides match TRBD1. V gave up 6 bases and J gave up 6 bases; unmatched junction bases: 9. CDR3 length: 15 amino acids. The V gene's germline CDR1 is MNHEY and CDR2 SVGAGI. The DNA for the CDR3 is TGTGCCAGCAGCCCGGACAGGGGCCGTGGTCAGCCCCAGCATTTT. Residues: CASSPDRGRGQPQHF.

Ten or more counts support this clonotype. The CDR3 sequence is CASTPGGTENTEAFF. In DNA, the CDR3 is TGTGCCAGCACCCCCGGTGGGACTGAGAACACTGAAGCTTTCTTT. The gene calls are TRBV6-2 or TRBV6-3 and TRBJ1-1, with D tentatively TRBD1 (5 bases). Trimming took 7 bases from V and 1 from J, leaving 16 bases between them. The germline CDR1 and CDR2 sequences are MNHEY and SVGEGT. The CDR3 loop spans 15 amino acids.